The rows below give T cell receptor beta chains drawn from one sample of a study of T cell responses to AZD1222 COVID-19 vaccine. The assay was immunoSEQ multiplex PCR, and TCRdb's table has in-frame clones only and misses some. This sample carries some 100,000 clones, 70% to 90% of them seen once, and the ten largest clones take 3.5%. The sample here was peripheral blood, taken 28 days after the second AZD1222 dose. The receptors here all came from an adult who received the AZD1222 COVID-19 vaccine. Each CDR3 is given with its conserved first and last residue. Fields, in order: V gene, D gene, J gene, clone size, CDR3 protein, CDR3 DNA. D genes are given only for firm matches. Clone size appears in some rows only: once, few, many, or a class for an expanded clone.

TRBV19	TRBD1	TRBJ1-1	NA	CASSPLKMTGRTEAFF	TGTGCCAGTAGCCCTCTTAAAATGACAGGGCGGACTGAAGCTTTCTTT
TRBV24-1	NA	TRBJ2-7	NA	CATSDWRPYAKSSYEQYF	TGTGCCACCAGTGATTGGAGGCCCTATGCGAAGAGCTCCTACGAGCAGTACTTC
TRBV6-1	NA	TRBJ2-2	NA	CASRDTGELFF	TGTGCCAGCAGAGACACCGGGGAGCTGTTTTTT
TRBV7-9	NA	TRBJ1-1	NA	CASSSSIEAFF	TGTGCCAGCAGCTCGAGTATTGAAGCTTTCTTT
TRBV12-5	NA	TRBJ1-1	NA	CASGFRGGVEAFF	TGTGCTAGTGGTTTCCGGGGGGGAGTTGAAGCTTTCTTT
TRBV18	TRBD1	TRBJ2-7	NA	CASSLEGQGAPSEQYF	TGTGCCAGCTCACTAGAAGGACAGGGGGCGCCGAGTGAGCAGTACTTC
TRBV10-1	NA	TRBJ1-5	NA	CASSPGGGNQPQHF	TGCGCCAGCAGCCCTGGGGGGGGCAATCAGCCCCAGCATTTT
TRBV7-3	TRBD1	TRBJ1-2	NA	CASSPITGDGYTF	TGTGCCAGCAGCCCTATTACAGGGGACGGCTACACCTTC
TRBV25-1	NA	TRBJ1-1	few	CASSPSPGNTEAFF	TGTGCCAGCAGCCCCTCCCCGGGGAACACTGAAGCTTTCTTT
TRBV19	NA	TRBJ1-1	NA	CASRQGAYTEAFF	TGTGCCAGTAGACAGGGCGCGTACACTGAAGCTTTCTTT
TRBV18	TRBD1	TRBJ2-5	NA	CASSIPGTGGSIQYF	TGTGCCAGCTCAATCCCCGGGACAGGGGGGAGTATCCAGTACTTC
TRBV4-3	TRBD1	TRBJ1-2	NA	CASSQTPGQELYGYTF	TGCGCCAGCAGCCAAACCCCGGGACAGGAGCTCTATGGCTACACCTTC
TRBV7-9	TRBD1	TRBJ1-2	NA	CASSLGTGGYGYTF	TGTGCCAGCAGCTTAGGGACAGGGGGCTATGGCTACACCTTC
TRBV29-1	NA	TRBJ1-1	NA	CSAQLGNTEAFF	TGCAGCGCCCAACTGGGGAACACTGAAGCTTTCTTT
TRBV2	TRBD2	TRBJ2-5	NA	CASSESRTSGPSGGTQYF	TGTGCCAGCAGTGAATCAAGGACTAGCGGGCCCTCAGGGGGGACCCAGTACTTC
TRBV7-6	NA	TRBJ2-7	NA	CASSLEGQRAYEQYF	TGTGCCAGCAGCTTAGAAGGGCAGCGGGCCTACGAGCAGTACTTC
TRBV27	TRBD2	TRBJ2-7	NA	CASGGTSGRGSYEQYF	TGTGCCAGCGGAGGGACTAGCGGGAGGGGGTCCTACGAGCAGTACTTC
TRBV5-4	NA	TRBJ1-4	once	CASSLDSLQGRREKLFF	TGTGCCAGCAGCTTGGATAGCCTCCAGGGTAGGAGAGAAAAACTGTTTTTT
TRBV11-3	NA	TRBJ2-7	NA	CASSLGQGMEQYF	TGTGCCAGCAGCTTGGGCCAGGGCATGGAGCAGTACTTC
TRBV27	NA	TRBJ2-3	once	CASSLGAGQDTQYF	TGTGCCAGCAGTTTAGGAGCGGGACAAGATACGCAGTATTTT
TRBV6-5	NA	TRBJ1-2	NA	CATLRRPANYGYTF	TGTGCTACCCTAAGACGTCCAGCTAACTATGGCTACACCTTC
TRBV4-3	NA	TRBJ1-6	NA	CASSQGDVLNSPLHF	TGCGCCAGCAGCCAAGGGGACGTGTTGAATTCACCCCTCCACTTT
TRBV1	NA	TRBJ1-2	NA	CTSSQDRRRARDGYTF	TGCACCAGCAGCCAAGATAGGCGCAGGGCAAGGGATGGCTACACCTTC
TRBV12-5	NA	TRBJ1-2	NA	CASGLDGPVYGYTF	TGTGCTAGTGGTTTGGACGGACCTGTCTATGGCTACACCTTC
TRBV4-3	TRBD2	TRBJ2-1	NA	CASSQEPSGRSFF	TGCGCCAGCAGCCAAGAACCTAGCGGGAGATCGTTCTTC
TRBV29-1	NA	TRBJ1-4	NA	CSVERGWGNEKLFF	TGCAGCGTTGAACGAGGGTGGGGTAATGAAAAACTGTTTTTT
TRBV28	NA	TRBJ2-7	NA	CASSSPRGYLYEQYF	TGTGCCAGCAGTAGCCCTCGAGGGTATCTCTACGAGCAGTACTTC
TRBV15	NA	TRBJ1-5	NA	CATSRDWQTENQPQHF	TGTGCCACCAGCAGAGATTGGCAGACAGAGAATCAGCCCCAGCATTTT
TRBV30	NA	TRBJ2-3	NA	CAWSGTAHTDTQYF	TGTGCCTGGAGTGGGACAGCACACACAGATACGCAGTATTTT
TRBV19	TRBD2	TRBJ2-3	NA	CASSILAGDTDTQYF	TGTGCCAGTAGTATCCTAGCGGGAGACACAGATACGCAGTATTTT
TRBV9	NA	TRBJ1-4	few	CASSASPNEKLFF	TGTGCCAGCAGCGCCTCCCCGAATGAAAAACTGTTTTTT
TRBV5-8	NA	TRBJ2-2	few	CASRLTAGELFF	TGTGCCAGCCGACTAACAGCCGGGGAGCTGTTTTTT
TRBV5-4	TRBD1	TRBJ1-4	NA	CASRKQGEGEKLFF	TGTGCCAGCAGAAAACAGGGGGAAGGCGAAAAACTGTTTTTT
TRBV5-1	NA	TRBJ2-7	NA	CASSLAGVDEQYF	TGCGCCAGCAGCTTGGCCGGGGTTGACGAGCAGTACTTC
TRBV2	NA	TRBJ1-5	few	CASSEGRDQPQHF	TGTGCCAGCAGTGAGGGAAGGGATCAGCCCCAGCATTTT
TRBV19	TRBD2	TRBJ2-1	NA	CASSILGVAGGGNEQFF	TGTGCCAGTAGTATACTAGGGGTAGCGGGGGGTGGCAATGAGCAGTTCTTC
TRBV25-1	NA	TRBJ1-1	NA	CASSESAQTREAFF	TGTGCCAGCAGTGAATCGGCACAGACCCGTGAAGCTTTCTTT
TRBV21-1	NA	TRBJ2-2	NA	CASSKRWTTGVPYGGELFF	TGTGCCAGCAGCAAAAGGTGGACGACAGGCGTCCCGTACGGCGGGGAGCTGTTTTTT
TRBV7-2	TRBD1	TRBJ1-5	NA	CASSQQGANHPQHF	TGTGCCAGCAGCCAACAGGGGGCCAACCATCCCCAGCATTTT
TRBV28	NA	TRBJ1-4	few	CASGLIRDNEKLFF	TGTGCCAGCGGATTAATCCGGGACAATGAAAAACTGTTTTTT
TRBV14	TRBD1	TRBJ1-2	NA	CASSPGQVGGYTF	TGTGCCAGCAGCCCCGGACAGGTGGGGGGCTACACCTTC
TRBV1	NA	TRBJ2-3	NA	CTSSQPEPDTQYF	TGCACCAGCAGCCAACCAGAACCAGATACGCAGTATTTT
TRBV25-1	NA	TRBJ2-2	NA	CASSKLQGLAGELFF	TGTGCCAGCAGTAAGTTGCAGGGGCTTGCCGGGGAGCTGTTTTTT
TRBV3-1/TRBV3-2	TRBD1	TRBJ2-7	NA	CASSQVLTGGYEQYF	TGTGCCAGCAGCCAAGTCCTGACAGGGGGGTACGAGCAGTACTTC
TRBV7-9	TRBD1	TRBJ2-7	NA	CASSLFSRDRKYEQYF	TGTGCCAGCAGCTTATTCTCCCGGGACAGAAAATACGAGCAGTACTTC
TRBV6-4	NA	TRBJ2-2	NA	CASSDSGGRNTGELFF	TGTGCCAGCAGTGACTCTGGTGGCAGGAACACCGGGGAGCTGTTTTTT
TRBV10-3	NA	TRBJ2-5	NA	CALSTTPGQETQYF	TGTGCCCTGTCCACTACCCCGGGGCAAGAGACCCAGTACTTC
TRBV24-1	NA	TRBJ1-5	NA	CANKGGPGDQPQHF	TGTGCCAACAAGGGGGGCCCCGGGGATCAGCCCCAGCATTTT
TRBV7-2	TRBD1	TRBJ1-2	NA	CASSLTGDYGYTF	TGTGCCAGCAGCCTGACAGGGGATTATGGCTACACCTTC
TRBV6-1	NA	TRBJ1-5	few	CASSEGWISNQPQHF	TGTGCCAGCAGTGAAGGGTGGATTAGCAATCAGCCCCAGCATTTT
TRBV19	TRBD1	TRBJ1-2	NA	CASSAGTGINYGYTF	TGTGCCAGTAGTGCTGGGACAGGGATTAACTATGGCTACACCTTC
TRBV6-2/TRBV6-3	TRBD1	TRBJ1-6	NA	CASSFGQGNSPLHF	TGTGCCAGCAGTTTCGGACAGGGAAATTCACCCCTCCACTTT